The 24 T cell receptor beta chains presented below share a single source sample, sequenced in a study of T-cell reconstitution after alpha-beta-depleted transplantation in children (dated by TCRdb to about 2016). Summary of the overall study and its limitations: Over the following months the frequencies of hyperexpanded clones went down, and after one year T-cell counts and TCRbeta diversity were mostly credited to newly produced T cells.

The library came from PCR. Sequencer: Illumina HiSeq 2500. TCR libraries were prepared with molecular barcoding, using unique molecular identifiers to normalize TCRbeta repertoire quantification. The public reads were run again by TCRdb, first through fastp at Q25 and then through MiXCR, and only productive beta chains were kept. Each CDR3 protein appears once, grouped with its most common genes and DNA. The sample table holds about 300,000 distinct CDR3 sequences, of which just over 7.5% were seen once. The ten top clones hold approximately 9% of the sample. The label giving this sample's treatment or condition can be read as: allogeneic hematopoietic cell transplantation with graft depleted of TCRalphabeta T cells and CD19 B cells. For these receptors, no antigen is known. The sequencing here drew on peripheral blood, taken 360 days after TCRalphabeta/CD19-depleted stem cell transplant. All receptors derive from a female patient aged 2-15 years who had a stem cell transplant for Fanconi anemia, so the T cells may come from the graft donor.

CDR3 in amino acids: CASSTFRGAGYEQYV. DNA for the CDR3: TGTGCCAGCAGTACCTTTAGGGGCGCTGGCTACGAGCAGTACGTC. The chain employs TRBV28 and TRBJ2-7, with TRBD1 as a possible D gene (5 bases). V lost 5 bases and J lost 3, with 17 bases in between. The CDR3 covers 15 residues. Germline CDR1 is MDHEN and CDR2 is SYDVKM.

This clonotype was counted only a few times. This chain joins TRBV18 and TRBJ1-1; no clear D. The V gene's germline CDR1 is KGHSH and CDR2 LQKENI. The CDR3 loop spans 12 amino acids. V was shortened by 3 bases and J by 5 bases, with 7 bases between the two germline ends. DNA of the CDR3: TGTGCCAGCTCACCGAGCCGGACTGAAGCTTTCTTT. It yields the protein CASSPSRTEAFF.

The table lists this clonotype with many counts. V gene TRBV5-1 combines with J gene TRBJ1-2; tentatively, D is TRBD1 (6 bases). With 7 bases removed from V and 8 bases from J, the gap between germline ends came to 30 bases. Germline lookup yields CDR1 SGHRS and CDR2 YFSETQ. This CDR3 is built from 17 residues. CDR3 in amino acids: CASAYRVRRDRDRGYTF. The CDR3 DNA is TGCGCCAGCGCCTACAGGGTACGGCGGGATCGGGATCGCGGCTACACCTTC.

This clonotype was counted many times. The chain joins TRBV12-3 or TRBV12-4 to TRBJ2-2; tentatively, D is TRBD2 (6 bases). CDR3 length: 14 residues. V lost 3 bases, J lost 3 bases, and 8 bases lay in between. CDR3 coding DNA: TGTGCCAGCAGTTTGGGACTCTACACCGGGGAGCTGTTTTTT. Protein product: CASSLGLYTGELFF.

The sample holds many counts of this clonotype. This chain uses TRBV7-8 with TRBJ2-1; 8 bases map to TRBD1. The CDR3 length is 14 residues. Germline CDR1 reads SGHVS; CDR2 reads FQNEAQ. With V trimmed by 5 bases and J by 8 bases, 8 bases remained unmatched. The CDR3 here is CASSPRTGFHEQFF. CDR3 nucleotide sequence: TGTGCCAGCAGCCCACGGACAGGGTTCCATGAGCAGTTCTTC.

This clonotype occurred a few times. The chain recombines TRBV27 with TRBJ1-4; 7 nucleotides line up with TRBD1. After removal of 6 bases from V and 5 bases from J, the junction contained 9 bases not matched to a gene. The CDR3 loop spans 15 amino acids. CDR1 is MNHEY, CDR2 SMNVEV, per germline (reference sequence). The CDR3 bases are TGTGCCAGCAGACCCTGGACAGGAGGGAATGAAAAACTGTTTTTT. This encodes CASRPWTGGNEKLFF.

There are many counts of this clonotype. DNA of the CDR3: TGTGCCAGCAGTAGATCGGGTGAGAACTTCAATCAGCCCCAGCATTTT. Encoded protein: CASSRSGENFNQPQHF. The rearrangement links TRBV27 to TRBJ1-5; D ambiguous. The ends were cut back, 5 bases at V and 3 bases at J, with 17 bases in the middle. The CDR3 spans 16 residues. Germline lookup yields CDR1 MNHEY and CDR2 SMNVEV (reference sequence).

Ten or more counts support this clonotype. This sequence joins TRBV29-1 and TRBJ2-5; D remains unclear. Trimming cost V 7 bases and J 6 bases, with 15 bases left between them. Germline V lookup: CDR1 SQVTM, CDR2 ANQGSEA. The CDR3 covers 12 residues. CDR3: CSAWTLSKTQYF. The CDR3 coding sequence is TGCAGCGCCTGGACCCTAAGCAAGACCCAGTACTTC. Full variable domain (missing parts from reference TRBV29-1 and TRBJ2-5): SAVISQKPSRDICQRGTSLTIQCQVDSQVTMMFWYRQQPGQSLTLIATANQGSEATYESGFVIDKFPISRPNLTFSTLTVSNMSPEDSSIYLCSAWTLSKTQYFGPGTRLLVL.

This sequence joins TRBV14 and TRBJ2-3; 7 positions match TRBD1. The CDR3 spans 20 residues. Per germline, CDR1 SGHDN and CDR2 FVKESK. V was clipped by 4 bases and J by 7 bases; unmatched bases: 26. In DNA form, the CDR3 reads TGTGCCAGCAGCCTCTCTTTTGGGACGTGGAAAGGGGGCGCTTACTATACGCAGTATTTT. Translation: CASSLSFGTWKGGAYYTQYF.

The CDR3 coding sequence is TGTGCCAGCAGCGTATCCCTGACTAGCGGGGAACCAGATACGCAGTATTTT. Its protein product is CASSVSLTSGEPDTQYF. The V call is TRBV9, the J call TRBJ2-3; 11 positions agree with TRBD2. Trimming at V came to 1 base and at J to 4 bases, leaving 8 bases not matched to a gene. The germline gives CDR1 SGDLS, CDR2 YYNGEE. The CDR3 covers 17 residues.

This clonotype has at least ten counts. The chain uses TRBV5-1 and TRBJ2-5; 8 nucleotides match TRBD2. Germline V gene lookup returns CDR1 SGHRS and CDR2 YFSETQ. After removal of 3 bases from V and 4 bases from J, the junction contained 5 bases not matched to a gene. This CDR3 is 14 amino acids long. CDR3 in amino acids: CASSSPGGVETQYF. DNA for the CDR3: TGCGCCAGCAGCTCCCCGGGAGGGGTAGAGACCCAGTACTTC.

The chain uses TRBV7-8 and TRBJ2-7; D unclear. V lost 2 bases and J lost 0, with 5 bases in between. The CDR3 contains 13 residues. The germline CDR1 and CDR2 sequences are SGHVS and FQNEAQ. The CDR3 sequence is CASSLRGSYEQYV. The CDR3 region has the DNA TGTGCCAGCAGCTTACGAGGCTCCTACGAGCAGTACGTC.

At least ten counts were recorded for this clonotype. J is TRBJ1-1 and V is TRBV20-1, with 8 bases aligning to TRBD1. Losses at the gene ends were 6 bases for V and 7 bases for J; bases not matched to a gene: 7. Germline values: CDR1 DFQATT, CDR2 SNEGSKA (reference sequence). CDR3 length: 12 amino acids. The CDR3 here is CSAVDRAHEAFF. The CDR3 DNA reads as TGCAGTGCGGTGGACAGGGCCCATGAAGCTTTCTTT.

There are many counts of this clonotype. The chain carries TRBV24-1 and TRBJ2-5; TRBD1 agrees at 8 bases. V lost 3 bases and J lost 3; bases outside the gene matches: 8. Germline V gene lookup returns CDR1 KGHDR and CDR2 SFDVKD. The CDR3 length is 16 residues. The CDR3 coding sequence is TGTGCCACCAGTGATCCGAAACAGGGGGTAGAAGAGACCCAGTACTTC. Amino acids: CATSDPKQGVEETQYF.

The chain recombines TRBV11-2 with TRBJ2-7; D could derive from TRBD1 or TRBD2 (5 bases each). Germline V gives CDR1 SGHAT, CDR2 FQNNGV. Deletions cut 1 base from V and 3 bases from J, with 10 bases between. This CDR3 comprises 14 residues. In DNA, the CDR3 is TGTGCCAGCAGCTTAGGGATGGGGGACTACGAGCAGTACGTC. It codes for CASSLGMGDYEQYV.

This clonotype has at least ten counts. V gene TRBV11-2 combines with J gene TRBJ2-7, with a possible D match to TRBD1 (6 bases). Trimming pared 1 base from V and 7 bases from J, leaving 14 bases between. Germline values: CDR1 SGHAT, CDR2 FQNNGV. The CDR3 runs 14 residues. DNA of the CDR3: TGTGCCAGCAGCTTAGTTCAGGGGATGGGGGAGCAGTACTTC. Amino acids: CASSLVQGMGEQYF.

The chain links TRBV5-6 to TRBJ2-3; 9 nucleotides line up with TRBD1. Losses at the gene ends were 3 bases for V and 3 bases for J; bases not matched to a gene: 8. Germline CDR1 reads SGHDT; CDR2 reads YYEEEE. There are 16 residues in the CDR3. CDR3 residues: CASSWGDRESTDTQYF. Written as DNA, the CDR3 is TGTGCCAGCAGCTGGGGGGACAGGGAGTCAACAGATACGCAGTATTTT.

This clonotype was found many times. The chain combines TRBV25-1 with TRBJ2-2; D is uncertain. CDR1 and CDR2 (germline): MGHDK, SYGVNS. The CDR3 loop spans 14 amino acids. The V and J ends lost 3 bases and 6 bases respectively, with 11 bases between them. The CDR3 spells CASSESRVSGELFF. The DNA for the CDR3 is TGTGCCAGCAGTGAGTCCCGTGTGTCCGGGGAGCTGTTTTTT.

This clonotype was observed a few times. The chain links TRBV20-1 to TRBJ1-5; the match to TRBD1 covers 9 bases. There are 15 residues in the CDR3. Trimming cost V 6 bases and J 6 bases; bases outside gene matches: 12. Germline CDR1 and CDR2: DFQATT and SNEGSKA (reference sequence). CDR3 residues: CSAERLQGAGQPQHF. The CDR3 DNA reads as TGCAGTGCCGAGCGGCTACAGGGGGCGGGTCAGCCCCAGCATTTT.

This clonotype was counted at least ten times. The CDR3 loop is CASSLRDHDDEQFF. In DNA, the CDR3 is TGTGCCAGCAGCTTAAGGGACCACGACGATGAGCAGTTCTTC. V usage is TRBV7-2 and J usage is TRBJ2-1; D is perhaps TRBD1 or TRBD2 (5 bases each). The CDR3 totals 14 residues. Germline V gene sequence: CDR1 SGHTA, CDR2 FQGNSA. V shed 2 bases and J shed 8 bases, with 13 bases lying between them.

This clonotype has only a few counts. The V gene is TRBV15, the J gene TRBJ2-7; D is undetermined. Trimming pared 5 bases from V and 0 bases from J, leaving 8 bases between. The CDR3 contains 13 residues. Germline CDR1 LNHNV, CDR2 YYDKDF (reference sequence). CDR3 nucleotides: TGTGCCACCAGCGTAAGCTTCTCCTACGAGCAGTACTTC. It yields the protein CATSVSFSYEQYF.

This clonotype occurred many times. The genes are TRBV11-2 and TRBJ1-5; unclear D gene. The CDR3 runs to 15 residues. Trimming took off 0 bases at V and 1 base at J, with 7 bases between the two ends. Germline lookup yields CDR1 SGHAT and CDR2 FQNNGV. CDR3: CASSLDGRSNQPQHF. CDR3 DNA: TGTGCCAGCAGCTTAGATGGGCGGAGCAATCAGCCCCAGCATTTT.

There are many counts of this clonotype. The CDR3, as DNA: TGTGCCAGCAGCTTTCTTGGGTACAATGAGCAGTTCTTC. It is translated as CASSFLGYNEQFF. The chain employs TRBV5-6 and TRBJ2-1, with D unclear. The ends were cut back, 2 bases at V and 4 bases at J, with 7 bases in the middle. The V gene's germline CDR1 is SGHDT and CDR2 YYEEEE. The CDR3 totals 13 residues.

This clonotype was recorded at least ten times. This rearrangement joins TRBV12-3 or TRBV12-4 to TRBJ1-5, with a tentative D call TRBD1 (5 bases). This CDR3 region has 17 residues. V was shortened by 5 bases and J by 2 bases, with 19 bases between the two germline ends. The CDR3 nucleotides are TGTGCCAGCAGTCAGCGGGTGGGGGACTCGCGCAATCAGCCCCAGCATTTT. Translating gives CASSQRVGDSRNQPQHF.